Following are 4 T cell receptor beta chains from one sample sequenced in a study of blood T cells in healthy people across ages. The second PCR ran about 6 to 12 cycles with a sample-barcoded 5' primer and J-beta primers. TCRdb called the 5' RACE reads again in MiXCR, with one record for every CDR3 protein. This sample yields some 790,000 distinct CDR3 sequences, of which under 30% are seen a single time; roughly 17% belongs to the top ten. Sequences were obtained from blood. The source of these receptors is a woman older than 75 in good health.

This clonotype came up many times. J is TRBJ1-2 and V is TRBV12-3 or TRBV12-4; D is ambiguous. Deletions cut 6 bases from V and 4 bases from J, with 12 bases between. The CDR3 has 13 residues. DNA for the CDR3: TGTGCCAGCAGCACGACCCCAGTCTATGGCTACACCTTC. Protein sequence: CASSTTPVYGYTF.

This clonotype was picked up many times. The genes are TRBV10-3 and TRBJ2-1; 13 nucleotides agree with TRBD2. The CDR3 covers 15 residues. After removal of 5 bases from V and 4 bases from J, the junction contained 2 bases not matched to a gene. The germline CDR1 and CDR2 sequences are ENHRY and SYGVKD. For the CDR3, the DNA is TGTGCCATCAGTACACTAGCGGGGGGGTACAATGAGCAGTTCTTC. It encodes CAISTLAGGYNEQFF.

The chain recombines TRBV29-1 with TRBJ1-1; 7 bases map to TRBD1. V was clipped by 5 bases and J by 3 bases; unmatched bases: 6. The CDR3 spans 13 residues. The germline CDR1 and CDR2 sequences are SQVTM and ANQGSEA. Written as DNA, the CDR3 is TGCAGCGTTAGCCGGACAGGCGACACTGAAGCTTTCTTT. The encoded protein is CSVSRTGDTEAFF. Full variable domain (outside the CDR3, taken from reference TRBV29-1 and TRBJ1-1): SAVISQKPSRDICQRGTSLTIQCQVDSQVTMMFWYRQQPGQSLTLIATANQGSEATYESGFVIDKFPISRPNLTFSTLTVSNMSPEDSSIYLCSVSRTGDTEAFFGQGTRLTVV.

The rearrangement uses TRBV7-6 and TRBJ2-1, with D unclear. The CDR3 is 14 amino acids. Germline CDR1 reads SGHVS; CDR2 reads FNYEAQ. V shed 1 base and J shed 5 bases, with 9 bases lying between them. CDR3 loop: CASSLDRANNEQFF. The CDR3 DNA sequence: TGTGCCAGCAGCTTAGACCGGGCAAACAATGAGCAGTTCTTC.